This T cell receptor beta chain was captured by sequencing in a study of long-term antiretroviral therapy in people with HIV. About this clone itself: Antigen specificity is unknown.

Study-wide results and caveats: Post-ART, diversity grew, though it stayed under transplant donor control levels.

Germline loops: CDR1 MDHEN, CDR2 SYDVKM. CDR3 length: 16 residues. V lost 5 bases to trimming and J lost 2 bases, with 16 bases between them. Runs used v3.0 of the immunoSEQ assay and were done at survey level. Sequencing was performed with immunoSEQ multiplex PCR; in TCRdb, only in-frame clones are kept and a portion is missing. The sample yields some 30,000 clones, 85% seen once. The source was unsorted PBMCs, collected approximately 3.3 years after starting antiretroviral therapy. V is TRBV28 and J is TRBJ1-5; D is unclear. The receptor's source is a man aged 18 to 35 with HIV. The CDR3 DNA reads TGTGCCAGCAGTCCCGGGAAACAGAGCGGCAATCAGCCCCAGCATTTT. This codes for CASSPGKQSGNQPQHF. The complete variable domain, with remaining parts taken from reference TRBV28 and TRBJ1-5, reads DVKVTQSSRYLVKRTGEKVFLECVQDMDHENMFWYRQDPGLGLRLIYFSYDVKMKEKGDIPEGYSVSREKKERFSLILESASTNQTSMYLCASSPGKQSGNQPQHFGDGTRLSIL.